This passage covers 20 T cell receptor beta chains from one sample sequenced in a study of metastatic and nonmetastatic thyroid tumors. TCRdb re-called the PCR reads through MiXCR. The table has fewer than 6,500 clones, around a third seen once. Patients were all untreated before their thyroid surgery. Sample: tumor tissue. These receptor sequences come from a female donor with papillary thyroid cancer or a benign thyroid nodule (not recorded which). Some clones in this sample may be carry-over from other donors' samples.

This clone was observed many times. The chain uses TRBV9 and TRBJ2-1, with 9 bases fitting TRBD2. The CDR3 is 15 amino acids. After removal of 2 bases from V and 6 bases from J, the junction contained 6 bases not matched to a gene. Germline-derived CDR1 and CDR2 are SGDLS and YYNGEE. As DNA, the CDR3 is TGTGCCAGCAGCGTTGGTACTAGCGGGCTCAATGAGCAGTTCTTC. This encodes CASSVGTSGLNEQFF.

The chain couples TRBV20-1 to TRBJ1-1, with D unclear. This CDR3 region has 13 residues. Per the germline V gene, CDR1 is DFQATT and CDR2 is SNEGSKA (reference sequence). V lost 1 base and J 1 base, leaving 7 bases between the germline ends. This CDR3 is CSARGTRNTEAFF. In DNA form, the CDR3 reads TGCAGTGCTAGAGGTACAAGGAACACTGAAGCTTTCTTT.

V and J are TRBV9 and TRBJ2-1; D is unclear. This CDR3 contains 15 residues. V was cut by 2 bases and J by 0 bases, with 9 bases left in between. Germline CDR1 reads SGDLS; CDR2 reads YYNGEE. CDR3 sequence (DNA): TGTGCCAGCAGCGTCCGGCACTCCTCCTACAATGAGCAGTTCTTC. It is translated as CASSVRHSSYNEQFF.

The gene calls are TRBV5-1 and TRBJ2-1; D perhaps matches TRBD1 (5 bases). The CDR3 is made up of 16 amino acids. Germline lookup yields CDR1 SGHRS and CDR2 YFSETQ. Trimming took 6 bases from V and 10 from J, leaving 26 bases between them. The CDR3 DNA reads as TGCGCCAGCACCTCGTCCCTCGCCGTAGGGGCCCACGAGCAGTTCTTC. Its protein is CASTSSLAVGAHEQFF.

This rearrangement joins TRBV18 to TRBJ2-7; 8 bases fit TRBD2. From germline, CDR1 is KGHSH and CDR2 LQKENI. The CDR3 contains 18 residues. J gave up 0 bases and V 4 bases, and 14 bases lay outside the gene matches. CDR3 in amino acids: CASSRHSLAGRSSYEQYF. The DNA of the CDR3 is TGTGCCAGCTCACGGCATTCCTTAGCGGGGAGGAGCTCCTACGAGCAGTACTTC.

This clone was seen ten or more times. CDR3 sequence reads: CASSLDQGGQPQHF. The CDR3 coding sequence is TGTGCCAGCAGCTTGGACCAGGGAGGTCAGCCCCAGCATTTT. The rearrangement uses TRBV5-5 and TRBJ1-5, with a weak D call TRBD1 (5 bases). The CDR3 is made up of 14 amino acids. V was clipped by 0 bases and J by 6 bases, with 10 bases between them. Germline CDR1 SGHKS, CDR2 YYEKEE (reference sequence).

The genes are TRBV20-1 and TRBJ1-1, with TRBD1 matching 9 bases. CDR3 length: 13 residues. Germline V lookup: CDR1 DFQATT, CDR2 SNEGSKA (reference sequence). CDR3 nucleotide sequence: TGCAGACTGGAGGGACAGGGTTATACTGAAGCTTTCTTT. It yields the protein CRLEGQGYTEAFF.

The chain couples TRBV11-2 to TRBJ2-7, with 9 bases matching TRBD1. From germline, CDR1 is SGHAT and CDR2 FQNNGV. Trimming removed 1 base from V and 4 bases from J; junction bases left unmatched: 11. This CDR3 comprises 17 residues. The CDR3 spells CASSLGPPGQGGYEQYF. CDR3 nucleotide sequence: TGTGCCAGCAGCTTAGGACCGCCGGGACAGGGTGGGTACGAGCAGTACTTC.

This clone was recorded at least ten times. A much larger clone differs from this one at a single base, so this may be a read error. This chain connects TRBV5-1 to TRBJ2-6; a possible D gene is TRBD1 (5 bases). The CDR3 sequence is 18 residues long. Looked up from germline, CDR1 is SGHRS and CDR2 is YFSETQ. Written as DNA, the CDR3 is TGCGCCAGCAGCTTGGCGGTCCCTGGGTCTTCTGGGGCCAACGCCCTGACTTTC. It is translated as CASSLAVPGSSGANALTF.

This chain connects TRBV20-1 to TRBJ1-5; weak D call: TRBD1 (6 bases). CDR1 is DFQATT, CDR2 SNEGSKA, per germline (reference sequence). The CDR3 is 13 residues long. V lost 4 bases to trimming and J lost 1 base, with 8 bases between them. The CDR3 spells CSAIGTSNQPQHF. The CDR3 coding sequence is TGCAGTGCTATTGGGACAAGCAATCAGCCCCAGCATTTT.

The sample holds many counts of this clone. A read error may account for a junction end that differs from germline. CDR3 region: CASPPGSSTGELFF. For the CDR3, the DNA is TGTGCCAGCCCACCAGGGTCGTCCACCGGGGAGCTGTTTTTT. The rearrangement links TRBV18 to TRBJ2-2; D is perhaps TRBD1 (5 bases). The CDR3 sequence is 14 residues long. Germline CDR1 and CDR2: KGHSH and LQKENI. The whole variable domain, remainder taken from reference TRBV18 and TRBJ2-2, is NAGVMQNPRHLVRRRGQEARLRCSPMKGHSHVYWYRQLPEEGLKFMVYLQKENIIDESGMPKERFSAEFPKEGPSILRIQQVVRGDSAAYFCASPPGSSTGELFFGEGSRLTVL.

V usage is TRBV28 and J usage is TRBJ1-5; no firm D call. The germline V gene has CDR1 MDHEN and CDR2 SYDVKM. V was pared by 8 bases and J by 0 bases, with 8 bases between. This CDR3 comprises 13 residues. The DNA of the CDR3 is TGTGCCAGCCGGCACAATAGCAATCAGCCCCAGCATTTT. Protein product: CASRHNSNQPQHF.

This clone rates as medium-sized. The chain is built from TRBV4-1 and TRBJ2-7, with 7 bases that match TRBD2. This CDR3 contains 16 residues. The germline CDR1 and CDR2 sequences are MGHRA and YSYEKL. The junction had 12 bases not matched to a gene; V was cut back by 4 bases and J by 3 bases. CDR3 in DNA: TGCGCCAGCAGCCGCCAGCAGGCTAGCGGAATCTACGAGCAGTACTTC. Its translation is CASSRQQASGIYEQYF.

The V gene is TRBV20-1, the J gene TRBJ2-7, with a tentative D call TRBD2 (5 bases). The V end was cut by 3 bases, the J end by 2 bases, with 11 bases between. Per germline, CDR1 DFQATT and CDR2 SNEGSKA (reference sequence). This CDR3 is built from 13 residues. CDR3 coding DNA: TGCAGTGCTAGGAGTGGGGAGCCCTACGAGCAGTACTTC. This codes for CSARSGEPYEQYF.

As for this clone: The junction and the germline gene differ at one end; a read error may be behind it. The J gene is TRBJ2-7, the V gene TRBV7-6; TRBD1 matches 8 bases. The CDR3 is made up of 13 amino acids. The germline V gene has CDR1 SGHVS and CDR2 FNYEAQ. CDR3 bases: TGTGCCAGCAGCTTTGGGACAGGCTACGAGCAGCACTTC. Amino acids: CASSFGTGYEQHF.

This clone rates as medium-sized. The V gene is TRBV5-7, the J gene TRBJ1-1; D might be TRBD1 (6 bases). TRBV5-7 is classed as an ORF, of uncertain function. This CDR3 has 17 amino acids. Trimming took 2 bases from V and 2 from J, leaving 19 bases between them. In nucleotides, the CDR3 is TGTGCCAGCAGCTTTCGGGGGCCTCATGACGGAAACACTGAAGCTTTCTTT. Its translation: CASSFRGPHDGNTEAFF.

This clone came up a few times. The chain carries TRBV6-1 and TRBJ2-3, with 9 bases that match TRBD2. Per the germline V gene, CDR1 is MNHNS and CDR2 is SASEGT. V lost 2 bases to trimming and J lost 2 bases; unmatched junction nucleotides: 11. This CDR3 region has 18 residues. CDR3 nucleotide sequence: TGTGCCAGCAGTGAACGGGCGGGAGGGGTTCTAGCCACAGATACGCAGTATTTT. Its translation: CASSERAGGVLATDTQYF.

The chain uses TRBV6-2 or TRBV6-3 and TRBJ1-2, with D tentatively TRBD1 (6 bases). CDR3 length: 16 residues. CDR1 and CDR2 (germline): MNHEY, SVGEGT. The germline V and J ends were trimmed by 7 bases and 0 bases, with 18 bases remaining between them. The CDR3 nucleotides are TGTGCCAGCACTCAAAGATTGACAGGAGCTAACTATGGCTACACCTTC. Its protein is CASTQRLTGANYGYTF.

CDR3 sequence (DNA): TGTGCCAGCTCACCACAGGGCGGATCGAACGAGCAGTACTTC. Residues: CASSPQGGSNEQYF. The chain carries TRBV18 and TRBJ2-7, with D unclear. Germline V gene sequence: CDR1 KGHSH, CDR2 LQKENI. CDR3 length: 14 amino acids. With 1 base removed from V and 5 bases from J, the gap between germline ends came to 12 bases.

The V gene is TRBV15, the J gene TRBJ1-6; the D gene is possibly TRBD1 (6 bases). The CDR3 covers 16 residues. CDR1 and CDR2 (germline): LNHNV, YYDKDF (reference sequence). V lost 0 bases and J 5 bases, leaving 11 bases between the germline ends. The chain's CDR3 is CATSRDLGHHNSPLHF. The CDR3 DNA follows: TGTGCCACCAGCAGAGATTTGGGACACCATAATTCACCCCTCCACTTT.